Listed here are 30 T cell receptor beta chains from one sample, sequenced in a study of breast tumors, draining lymph nodes, adjacent tissues. Samples came from axillary lymph nodes draining the breast cancer. In TCRdb, the multiplex PCR reads were re-called with MiXCR into one record per CDR3 protein. The table includes about 200,000 distinct CDR3 sequences, approximately 33% detected once. Sequenced input: axillary lymph node tissue. These receptors were obtained from a female donor with breast cancer. Some clones in this sample may be carry-over from other donors' samples.

This chain connects TRBV9 to TRBJ2-2; the D is unclear. With 3 bases removed from V and 6 bases from J, the gap between germline ends came to 9 bases. Looked up from germline, CDR1 is SGDLS and CDR2 is YYNGEE. This CDR3 contains 13 residues. As DNA, the CDR3 is TGTGCCAGCAGCGCGTCTGGCCCCGGGGAGCTGTTTTTT. Amino acids: CASSASGPGELFF. Full variable domain (remainder filled in from reference TRBV9 and TRBJ2-2): DSGVTQTPKHLITATGQRVTLRCSPRSGDLSVYWYQQSLDQGLQFLIQYYNGEERAKGNILERFSAQQFPDLHSELNLSSLELGDSALYFCASSASGPGELFFGEGSRLTVL.

This clonotype was observed at least ten times. The V gene is TRBV5-4, the J gene TRBJ2-7, with unresolved D. CDR3 length: 15 amino acids. Germline CDR1 reads SGHNT; CDR2 reads YYREEE (reference sequence). V was shortened by 0 bases and J by 0 bases, with 10 bases between the two germline ends. CDR3 nucleotide sequence: TGTGCCAGCAGCTTGGGCAGGAAGAGCTCCTACGAGCAGTACTTC. Protein product: CASSLGRKSSYEQYF.

This clonotype showed up many times. The chain uses TRBV7-2 and TRBJ2-1; 10 bases align to TRBD2. The CDR3 is made up of 14 amino acids. Trimming took 3 bases from V and 5 from J; bases not matched to a gene: 1. Germline CDR1 and CDR2: SGHTA and FQGNSA. The CDR3 DNA sequence: TGTGCCAGCAGCTTGGGACTAGCGAACAATGAGCAGTTCTTC. This encodes CASSLGLANNEQFF.

This clonotype was counted at least ten times. The V call is TRBV6-1, the J call TRBJ2-7; D call uncertain. Trimming left V 6 bases short and J 5 bases short, with 14 bases between. Germline CDR1 MNHNS, CDR2 SASEGT. This CDR3 is built from 13 residues. In DNA, the CDR3 is TGTGCCAGCAGGAATATAAACCTCCACGAGCAGTACTTC. Protein: CASRNINLHEQYF.

The chain combines TRBV7-9 with TRBJ2-3; 9 nucleotides match TRBD2. V lost 4 bases, J lost 5 bases, and 10 bases stayed unmatched. This CDR3 comprises 16 residues. Germline CDR1 and CDR2: SEHNR and FQNEAQ (reference sequence). The CDR3 region has the DNA TGTGCCAGCAGCTCCCTTGCGGGAGGGCCGATAGATACGCAGTATTTT. This gives the protein CASSSLAGGPIDTQYF.

The chain has TRBV15 and TRBJ2-1; 11 positions match TRBD2. Per germline, CDR1 LNHNV and CDR2 YYDKDF (reference sequence). This CDR3 comprises 17 residues. Trimming at V came to 1 base and at J to 3 bases, leaving 5 bases not matched to a gene. Here the CDR3 reads CATSRGLAGSDYNEQFF. CDR3 sequence (DNA): TGTGCCACCAGCAGAGGACTAGCGGGGTCAGACTACAATGAGCAGTTCTTC.

This sequence joins TRBV5-4 and TRBJ2-3, with D perhaps matching TRBD1 (7 bases). The V end was cut by 5 bases, the J end by 0 bases, with 25 bases between. There are 19 residues in the CDR3. Germline V lookup: CDR1 SGHNT, CDR2 YYREEE (reference sequence). CDR3 in DNA: TGTGCCAGCAGTCCGACAGGGTTGCGCACCGGGGGTAGCACAGATACGCAGTATTTT. Translated: CASSPTGLRTGGSTDTQYF.

In its sample, this clonotype was seen many times. The chain couples TRBV7-2 to TRBJ1-6; D remains unclear. Trimming cost V 0 bases and J 10 bases, with 7 bases left between them. This CDR3 contains 13 residues. CDR1 and CDR2 from the germline V gene are SGHTA and FQGNSA. CDR3 region: CASSLALGSPLHF. The CDR3 DNA reads TGTGCCAGCAGCTTAGCTCTGGGCTCACCCCTCCACTTT.

Worth noting for this clonotype: One end of the junction varies from germline; a read error may be responsible. This chain connects TRBV20-1 to TRBJ2-1, with D unclear. The CDR3 loop spans 11 amino acids. Germline V gene sequence: CDR1 DFQATT, CDR2 SNEGSKA (reference sequence). The CDR3 DNA sequence: TGCAGTGCTAGATGGAGCTGTGAGCAGTCCTTC. As protein: CSARWSCEQSF.

In its sample, this clonotype was seen many times. The chain uses TRBV6-1 and TRBJ2-1; 7 bases line up with TRBD1. V lost 5 bases, J lost 0 bases, and 10 bases stayed unmatched. Germline V gene sequence: CDR1 MNHNS, CDR2 SASEGT. The CDR3 spans 17 residues. The CDR3 DNA follows: TGTGCCAGCAGTCATAGCCCGACAGGGAGCTCCTACAATGAGCAGTTCTTC. Translation: CASSHSPTGSSYNEQFF.

The sample holds many counts of this clonotype. A much bigger clone sits one base away, suggesting this may be a read error. The V call is TRBV13, the J call TRBJ2-5; D is uncertain. The CDR3 extends over 11 amino acids. The V and J ends lost 2 bases and 4 bases respectively, with 2 bases between them. The germline V gene encodes CDR1 PRHDT and CDR2 FYEKMQ (reference sequence). In DNA, the CDR3 is TGTGCCAGCAGCTTAACAGAGACCCAGTACTTC. This encodes CASSLTETQYF.

This clonotype was seen repeatedly, ten times or more. The chain uses TRBV18 and TRBJ2-5; D unclear. The V end was cut by 6 bases, the J end by 5 bases, with 10 bases between. The germline gives CDR1 KGHSH, CDR2 LQKENI. This CDR3 has 12 amino acids. CDR3 amino acids: CASSLVRETQYF. The CDR3 DNA is TGTGCCAGCTCTTTAGTGAGGGAGACCCAGTACTTC.

This clonotype is termed medium-sized. V is TRBV7-6 and J is TRBJ1-3; 8 nucleotides match TRBD1. The junction had 12 bases not matched to a gene; V was cut back by 5 bases and J by 0 bases. Germline V gene lookup returns CDR1 SGHVS and CDR2 FNYEAQ. The CDR3 contains 18 residues. This CDR3 is CASSPQDRVHRSGNTIYF. The CDR3 DNA sequence: TGTGCCAGCAGCCCACAGGACAGGGTCCATCGCTCTGGAAACACCATATATTTT.

This clonotype was detected only a few times. Here the CDR3 omits its conserved ending phenylalanine or tryptophan, so a read error is the likely source. The DNA is omitted, as the CDR3 cannot be located on it reliably, and the CDR3 follows TCRdb's listing. This chain links TRBV9 with TRBJ1-6; the listed D gene, TRBD1, was not tested against the DNA. The CDR3 region is 11 residues in length, termini included. From germline, CDR1 is SGDLS and CDR2 YYNGEE. CDR3 region: CASSSPRTPHS.

In its sample, this clonotype was seen many times. The chain employs TRBV10-3 and TRBJ2-5; maybe TRBD2 (6 bases). The germline V and J ends were trimmed by 4 bases and 5 bases, with 11 bases remaining between them. Germline CDR1 is ENHRY and CDR2 is SYGVKD. The CDR3 loop spans 13 amino acids. Here the CDR3 reads CAISVLATETQYF. The CDR3 coding sequence is TGTGCCATCAGTGTGCTAGCGACGGAGACCCAGTACTTC.

The rearrangement joins TRBV5-8 to TRBJ1-1, with a tentative D call TRBD1 (6 bases). Between the trimmed V and J ends, which lost 0 bases and 8 bases, there was a span of 11 bases. Germline V gene lookup returns CDR1 SGHTS and CDR2 YDEGEE. The CDR3 has 13 amino acids. The CDR3 sequence is CASSLVGGREAFF. The CDR3 nucleotides read TGTGCCAGCAGCTTGGTCGGGGGGCGGGAAGCTTTCTTT. The complete variable domain, with remaining parts taken from reference TRBV5-8 and TRBJ1-1, reads EAGVTQSPTHLIKTRGQQATLRCSPISGHTSVYWYQQALGLGLQFLLWYDEGEERNRGNFPPRFSGRQFPNYSSELNVNALELEDSALYLCASSLVGGREAFFGQGTRLTVV.

The sample holds many counts of this clonotype. The rearrangement links TRBV20-1 to TRBJ1-5; a possible D gene is TRBD1 (5 bases). CDR3 size: 15 residues. CDR1 and CDR2 from the germline V gene are DFQATT and SNEGSKA (reference sequence). Between the trimmed V and J ends, which lost 6 bases and 0 bases, there was a span of 15 bases. Written as DNA, the CDR3 is TGCAGTGCCAGGCTGGGGACTCTTAGCAATCAGCCCCAGCATTTT. Its protein is CSARLGTLSNQPQHF.

For this clonotype: Being one base from a much bigger clone, this may be a read error. CDR3 in amino acids: CASSPRLAGSTDAQYF. The CDR3 DNA reads TGTGCCAGCAGCCCGCGACTAGCGGGGAGCACAGATGCGCAGTATTTT. The chain links TRBV7-9 to TRBJ2-3, with TRBD2 matching over 11 bases. In germline, CDR1 is SEHNR, CDR2 FQNEAQ (reference sequence). CDR3 length: 16 residues.

This clonotype was counted at least ten times. The chain links TRBV5-8 to TRBJ2-3; D perhaps matches TRBD2 (5 bases). This CDR3 has 13 amino acids. V dropped 4 bases and J dropped 5 bases, with 11 bases sitting between them. Germline V gene data show CDR1 as SGHTS and CDR2 as YDEGEE. In DNA form, the CDR3 reads TGTGCCAGCAGCGGGGTCGGGGTAGATACGCAGTATTTT. This translates into CASSGVGVDTQYF.

This clonotype was observed a handful of times. This may stem from a read error, because a much larger clone lies one nucleotide away. This CDR3 reads CASRLDRGSQPQHF. The CDR3 coding sequence is TGTGCCAGCAGACTAGACAGGGGAAGCCAGCCCCAGCATTTT. J is TRBJ1-5 and V is TRBV6-6; 8 nucleotides align to TRBD1. The V gene's germline CDR1 is MNHNY and CDR2 SVGAGI (reference sequence). This CDR3 region has 14 residues. The ends lost 6 bases at V and 7 bases at J; junction bases unmatched: 8.

This clonotype was detected ten times or more. Compared with germline, one end of the junction differs, possibly owing to a read error. The J gene is TRBJ2-7, the V gene TRBV5-8; D not certain. The CDR3 covers 11 residues. CDR1 and CDR2 (germline): SGHTS, YDEGEE. The CDR3 is CASSLVYEQYF. The DNA for the CDR3 is TGTGCTAGCAGCTTGGTCTACGAGCAGTACTTC.

Many counts were recorded for this clonotype. The chain recombines TRBV19 with TRBJ2-1, with TRBD2 as a possible D gene (6 bases). The V gene's germline CDR1 is LNHDA and CDR2 SQIVND (reference sequence). The CDR3 has 11 residues. V was shortened by 9 bases and J by 9 bases, with 12 bases between the two germline ends. The chain's CDR3 is CASAVGGEQFF. The CDR3, as DNA: TGTGCCAGCGCCGTGGGGGGTGAGCAGTTCTTC.

The chain couples TRBV30 to TRBJ1-1; tentative D call: TRBD1 (5 bases). The CDR3 length is 14 residues. Trimming removed 0 bases at V and 1 base at J, with 9 bases between. Germline CDR1 reads GTSNPN; CDR2 reads SVGIG (reference sequence). The CDR3 sequence: CAWSVGRGNTEAFF. The CDR3, as DNA: TGTGCCTGGAGTGTGGGTAGGGGGAACACTGAAGCTTTCTTT.

The genes are TRBV4-1 and TRBJ2-7; a weak D match, TRBD2 (5 bases). This CDR3 spans 13 amino acids. Germline V gene lookup returns CDR1 MGHRA and CDR2 YSYEKL. V was trimmed by 5 bases and J by 3 bases, leaving 11 bases between them. DNA for the CDR3: TGCGCCAGCAGCGACCCGGGATTCTACGAGCAGTACTTC. Its translation: CASSDPGFYEQYF.

Points on this clonotype: One end of the junction varies from germline; a read error may be responsible. The rearrangement links TRBV15 to TRBJ1-1; D gene unclear. Germline V CDR1 and CDR2: LNHNV, YYDKDF (reference sequence). This CDR3 comprises 14 residues. CDR3 sequence reads: CATSRDPRLTGAFF. CDR3 sequence (DNA): TGTGCCACCAGCAGAGATCCTCGCTTAACTGGAGCTTTCTTT.

As for this clonotype: A clone one base away is much larger, so this may be a read error. The V and J genes are TRBV6-5 and TRBJ1-2; 7 bases line up with TRBD1. Trimming removed 8 bases from V and 8 bases from J; junction bases left unmatched: 5. The CDR3 consists of 11 residues. Germline V gene data show CDR1 as MNHEY and CDR2 as SVGAGI. In DNA, the CDR3 is TGTGCCAGCGGGCACAGGGGAGGCTACACCTTC. Translation gives CASGHRGGYTF.

J is TRBJ2-5 and V is TRBV5-6, with D possibly matching TRBD2 (5 bases). This CDR3 is built from 15 residues. Germline CDR1 and CDR2: SGHDT and YYEEEE. V lost 4 bases, J lost 1 base, and 14 bases lay in between. The CDR3 sequence is CASSLRRATQETQYF. The CDR3 nucleotides read TGTGCCAGCAGCCTGAGGCGGGCGACCCAAGAGACCCAGTACTTC. Variable domain in full (rest from reference TRBV5-6 and TRBJ2-5): DAGVTQSPTHLIKTRGQQVTLRCSPKSGHDTVSWYQQALGQGPQFIFQYYEEEERQRGNFPDRFSGHQFPNYSSELNVNALLLGDSALYLCASSLRRATQETQYFGPGTRLLVL.

A note on this clonotype: An end of the junction does not agree with germline; a read error may underlie this. This CDR3 is CASSLGGGQGTQYF. The CDR3 DNA reads as TGTGCCAGCAGCTTAGGTGGGGGACAAGGGACCCAGTACTTC. The chain employs TRBV7-9 and TRBJ2-5; TRBD1 is a possible D gene (6 bases). Germline V gene lookup returns CDR1 SEHNR and CDR2 FQNEAQ (reference sequence). The CDR3 runs to 14 residues.

At least ten counts were recorded for this clonotype. The chain couples TRBV11-2 to TRBJ2-1; a weak D match, TRBD2 (5 bases). Deletions cut 4 bases from V and 10 bases from J, with 8 bases between. The CDR3 contains 11 residues. Germline assignment: CDR1 SGHAT and CDR2 FQNNGV. The CDR3 region is CASSSRGEQFF. DNA of the CDR3: TGTGCCAGCAGCTCTCGGGGAGAGCAGTTCTTC.

The sample holds many counts of this clonotype. This sequence joins TRBV15 and TRBJ1-3; no reliable D call. The CDR3 totals 17 residues. Germline V CDR1 and CDR2: LNHNV, YYDKDF (reference sequence). V was pared by 0 bases and J by 0 bases, with 12 bases between. The CDR3 nucleotides read TGTGCCACCAGCAGAGATAGCCGGACGGACTCTGGAAACACCATATATTTT. This sequence encodes CATSRDSRTDSGNTIYF.